This T cell receptor (beta chain) was sequenced during a study of cytomegalovirus exposure and HLA in healthy donors. This PCR relied on a set of 60 Vbeta primers and 13 Jbeta primers. Clones were read by immunoSEQ multiplex PCR, and TCRdb kept only the in-frame ones, dropping some. The sample holds roughly 130,000 clones, roughly 88% seen once. The clonotype was recovered from a middle-aged man in good health and CMV-seronegative. The sequenced sample consisted of PBMCs.

The CDR3 coding sequence is TGTGCCAGCAGCTTAAACAGCCAAGAGACCCAGTACTTC. It codes for CASSLNSQETQYF. The V and J genes are TRBV11-3 and TRBJ2-5; no clear D gene. This CDR3 spans 13 amino acids. Germline values: CDR1 SGHNT, CDR2 YENEEA. Trimming took 2 bases from V and 1 from J, leaving 5 bases between them.